The text below deals with one TCR beta chain. Assay: immunoSEQ multiplex PCR; the TCRdb copy retains only in-frame clones and omits some. In the table there are 150,000 to 200,000 clones, about nine tenths of which are singletons. These data belong to a study of blood T cell repertoires in COVID-19. Whole-study context: The samples span acute and convalescent COVID-19 from the United States, Italy and Spain. In each case, the material was cDNA or gDNA derived from T cells, B-cell-depleted T cells, or PBMCs.

This CDR3 spans 16 amino acids. The J segment lost 0 bases and the V segment lost 5 bases, leaving 9 bases of the junction unmatched. Germline CDR1 and CDR2: MNHEY and SVGEGT. The chain combines TRBV6-2 or TRBV6-3 with TRBJ1-1; TRBD1 agrees at 7 bases. The receptor was isolated from a woman aged 55 to 70 with COVID-19, enrolled during active disease. The sample was peripheral blood. The CDR3 DNA sequence: TGTGCCAGCAGTGTAGACAGGGAAAAAATGAACACTGAAGCTTTCTTT. Translated: CASSVDREKMNTEAFF.